The 3 T cell receptor beta chains below come from one sample, sequenced in a study of a mutant IDH1 vaccine in newly diagnosed glioma. Using immunoSEQ multiplex PCR, the repertoire was profiled, and TCRdb retains in-frame clones only, with some absent. The sample includes roughly 86,000 clones, about 82% of them seen just once. Time point in this sample: baseline, week 1 (first vaccination visit). Treatment meaning: pre-vaccination baseline after standard-of-care therapy. The sample in question was PBMCs, obtained from a glioma patient treated with radiotherapy, temozolomide or both. These receptors originate from a man in his forties with glioma.

This rearrangement joins TRBV10-3 to TRBJ2-6, with 8 bases aligning to TRBD1. J lost 1 base, V lost 10 bases, and 6 bases had no gene match. Per germline, CDR1 ENHRY and CDR2 SYGVKD. The CDR3 runs to 15 residues. This CDR3 reads CASLRQGSGANVLTF. Here the CDR3 DNA reads TGTGCCAGCCTAAGACAGGGGTCTGGGGCCAACGTCCTGACTTTC.

This clone was detected only a few times. V is TRBV5-6 and J is TRBJ1-1; D is ambiguous. The ends were cut back, 2 bases at V and 1 base at J, with 12 bases in the middle. The germline V gene has CDR1 SGHDT and CDR2 YYEEEE. The CDR3 totals 15 residues. Here the CDR3 DNA reads TGTGCCAGCAGCTTTACTAGCCAGAGGAACACTGAAGCTTTCTTT. Its protein product is CASSFTSQRNTEAFF. The full variable domain, its missing parts supplied by reference TRBV5-6 and TRBJ1-1, is DAGVTQSPTHLIKTRGQQVTLRCSPKSGHDTVSWYQQALGQGPQFIFQYYEEEERQRGNFPDRFSGHQFPNYSSELNVNALLLGDSALYLCASSFTSQRNTEAFFGQGTRLTVV.

Here the CDR3 DNA reads TGTGCCAGCAGCCCCAAAGAGACCCAGTACTTC. This codes for CASSPKETQYF. V is TRBV7-2 and J is TRBJ2-5; no reliable D call. The CDR3 loop spans 11 amino acids. Per germline, CDR1 SGHTA and CDR2 FQGNSA. The V and J ends lost 5 bases and 3 bases respectively, with 4 bases between them.